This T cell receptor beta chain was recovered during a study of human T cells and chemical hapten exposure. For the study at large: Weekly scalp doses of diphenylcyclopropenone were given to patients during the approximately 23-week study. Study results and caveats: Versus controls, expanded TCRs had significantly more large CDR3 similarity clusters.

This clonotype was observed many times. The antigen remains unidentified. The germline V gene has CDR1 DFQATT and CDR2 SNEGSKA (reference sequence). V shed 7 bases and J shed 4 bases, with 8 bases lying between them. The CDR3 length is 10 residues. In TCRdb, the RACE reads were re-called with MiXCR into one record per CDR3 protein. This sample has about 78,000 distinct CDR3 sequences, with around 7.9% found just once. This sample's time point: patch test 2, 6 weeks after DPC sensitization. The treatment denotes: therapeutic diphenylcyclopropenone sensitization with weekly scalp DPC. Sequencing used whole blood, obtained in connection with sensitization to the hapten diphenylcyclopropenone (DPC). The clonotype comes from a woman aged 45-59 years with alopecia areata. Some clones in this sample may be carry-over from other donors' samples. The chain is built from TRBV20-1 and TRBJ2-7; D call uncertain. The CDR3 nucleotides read TGCAGTGACCGGGCGTACGAGCAGTACTTC. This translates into CSDRAYEQYF.